Below, 17 T cell receptor beta chains from the same sample are listed, as sequenced in a study of shared T cell receptors in the human thymus. The data were produced by immunoSEQ multiplex PCR, yet TCRdb's version contains in-frame clones alone and is incomplete. The data hold about 660,000 clones, with around 87% observed a single time. The sample was also reused in another study, on human thymus T cells.

Sequences were obtained from thymocytes. Receptors were obtained from a boy less than two years old with a congenital heart defect.

The chain carries TRBV28 and TRBJ2-7, with D maybe TRBD2 (6 bases). V lost 5 bases and J lost 12, with 26 bases in between. The CDR3 runs 15 residues. Germline V gives CDR1 MDHEN, CDR2 SYDVKM. CDR3 nucleotide sequence: TGTGCCAGCAGTCAGGTTCGGGGACTCCCGGCTGAGGCGTACTTC. Protein product: CASSQVRGLPAEAYF. The complete variable domain, with remaining parts taken from reference TRBV28 and TRBJ2-7, reads DVKVTQSSRYLVKRTGEKVFLECVQDMDHENMFWYRQDPGLGLRLIYFSYDVKMKEKGDIPEGYSVSREKKERFSLILESASTNQTSMYLCASSQVRGLPAEAYFGPGTRLTVT.

This chain links TRBV4-3 with TRBJ2-7; 7 bases match TRBD1. Losses at the gene ends were 4 bases for V and 4 bases for J; bases not matched to a gene: 7. The CDR3 is 14 amino acids. Germline V gene data show CDR1 as LGHNA and CDR2 as YSLEER. CDR3 loop: CASSLNRDRYEQYF. In DNA form, the CDR3 reads TGCGCCAGCAGCCTAAACCGGGACAGATACGAGCAGTACTTC.

This rearrangement joins TRBV13 to TRBJ1-2; tentatively, D is TRBD1 (6 bases). The V end was cut by 5 bases, the J end by 8 bases, with 12 bases between. The germline V gene has CDR1 PRHDT and CDR2 FYEKMQ (reference sequence). This CDR3 contains 12 residues. Here the CDR3 reads CASSPGAKGYTF. The CDR3 DNA follows: TGTGCCAGCAGCCCAGGGGCGAAGGGCTACACCTTC.

The V gene is TRBV6-5, the J gene TRBJ2-7; 11 nucleotides line up with TRBD2. The V segment lost 4 bases and the J segment 4 bases; nucleotides outside the gene matches: 9. Germline V gene data show CDR1 as MNHEY and CDR2 as SVGAGI. CDR3 length: 16 residues. As DNA, the CDR3 is TGTGCCAGCAGTTTCTTGACTAGCGGGATCCCGTACGAGCAGTACTTC. Its protein is CASSFLTSGIPYEQYF.

The V and J genes are TRBV4-1 and TRBJ2-7; D perhaps matches TRBD2 (6 bases). V was shortened by 0 bases and J by 3 bases, with 15 bases between the two germline ends. Per germline, CDR1 MGHRA and CDR2 YSYEKL. The CDR3 covers 16 residues. CDR3 region: CASSQDRAGRIYEQYF. For the CDR3, the DNA is TGCGCCAGCAGCCAAGATAGGGCGGGACGGATCTACGAGCAGTACTTC.

The genes are TRBV23-1 and TRBJ1-5; D unresolved. TRBV23-1 is known as an ORF, though its function is uncertain. This CDR3 spans 14 amino acids. The germline V and J ends were trimmed by 4 bases and 5 bases, with 12 bases remaining between them. The DNA for the CDR3 is TGCGCCAGCAGTCTCGAGGTCGATGATCAGCCCCAGCATTTT. Translated: CASSLEVDDQPQHF.

This clone was picked up one time. V is TRBV6-5 and J is TRBJ2-1, with D possibly TRBD1 on 5 matching bases. The CDR3 runs 15 residues. V gave up 5 bases and J gave up 0 bases, with 11 bases separating them. The germline V gene encodes CDR1 MNHEY and CDR2 SVGAGI. The CDR3 DNA follows: TGTGCCAGCAGTGTAAGGGGTAGCTCCTACAATGAGCAGTTCTTC. This sequence encodes CASSVRGSSYNEQFF.

The genes are TRBV27 and TRBJ1-1; 7 bases match TRBD1. The CDR3 sequence is 15 residues long. CDR1 is MNHEY and CDR2 is SMNVEV in the germline V gene (reference sequence). Germline trimming cut 7 bases from V and 4 bases from J; bases unmatched to any gene: 12. The CDR3 region is CASNQGQPESTEAFF. CDR3 bases: TGTGCCAGCAACCAGGGACAGCCTGAGAGCACTGAAGCTTTCTTT.

V usage is TRBV30 and J usage is TRBJ1-3; D may be TRBD1 (6 bases). CDR1 is GTSNPN and CDR2 is SVGIG in the germline V gene (reference sequence). The CDR3 sequence is 16 residues long. V was shortened by 5 bases and J by 0 bases, with 17 bases between the two germline ends. The CDR3 loop reads CAWVGVQGHSGNTIYF. The CDR3 coding sequence is TGTGCCTGGGTGGGTGTCCAGGGGCACTCTGGAAACACCATATATTTT.

The rearrangement joins TRBV6-5 to TRBJ2-7, with unresolved D. Trimming removed 5 bases from V and 3 bases from J, with 17 bases in between. CDR3 length: 15 residues. Germline loops: CDR1 MNHEY, CDR2 SVGAGI. The CDR3 DNA follows: TGTGCCAGCAGTCCCCAACCCAGCGAATTCTACGAGCAGTACTTC. Amino acid sequence: CASSPQPSEFYEQYF.

This chain uses TRBV27 with TRBJ1-2, with 11 bases identical to TRBD1. The junction had 8 bases not matched to a gene; V was cut back by 0 bases and J by 2 bases. The CDR3 sequence is 18 residues long. Germline loops: CDR1 MNHEY, CDR2 SMNVEV (reference sequence). In DNA form, the CDR3 reads TGTGCCAGCAGTTTATCCTGGGGGACAGGGGGTCCGAACTATGGCTACACCTTC. Translation: CASSLSWGTGGPNYGYTF.

The chain carries TRBV4-1 and TRBJ2-4; 9 bases match TRBD1. In germline, CDR1 is MGHRA, CDR2 YSYEKL. J lost 3 bases, V lost 1 base, and 4 bases had no gene match. This CDR3 comprises 16 residues. For the CDR3, the DNA is TGCGCCAGCAGCCAAGGGAAGGACAGGGGCAAAAACATTCAGTACTTC. As protein: CASSQGKDRGKNIQYF.

The chain couples TRBV5-6 to TRBJ2-1, with D possibly matching TRBD1 (6 bases). CDR3 length: 12 amino acids. Germline V gene sequence: CDR1 SGHDT, CDR2 YYEEEE. The V end lost 2 bases, the J end lost 8 bases, and 8 bases lay between the germline ends. The CDR3 loop reads CASSLQGYEQFF. DNA for the CDR3: TGTGCCAGCAGCTTACAGGGTTATGAGCAGTTCTTC.

This chain connects TRBV5-1 to TRBJ1-6; D ambiguous. CDR1 is SGHRS, CDR2 YFSETQ, per germline. Trimming pared 4 bases from V and 6 bases from J, leaving 14 bases between. This CDR3 has 15 residues. This chain's CDR3 is CASSRSAPINSPLHF. The CDR3, as DNA: TGCGCCAGCAGCCGGTCAGCGCCGATTAATTCACCCCTCCACTTT.

The chain combines TRBV28 with TRBJ1-3; D possibly corresponds to TRBD1 (5 bases). Germline V gene data show CDR1 as MDHEN and CDR2 as SYDVKM. V gave up 7 bases and J gave up 0 bases, with 13 bases separating them. The CDR3 sequence is 15 residues long. The CDR3 coding sequence is TGTGCCAGCACAAGGGGCCTCCTCTCTGGAAACACCATATATTTT. Translation: CASTRGLLSGNTIYF.

The chain recombines TRBV6-5 with TRBJ2-3, with 10 bases matching TRBD2. This CDR3 contains 15 residues. The trim removed 2 bases at V and 7 bases at J, leaving 6 bases unmatched. The germline V gene encodes CDR1 MNHEY and CDR2 SVGAGI. The CDR3 DNA reads TGTGCCAGCAGTTACGGAGCGGGGGGGCCACATACGCAGTATTTT. This sequence encodes CASSYGAGGPHTQYF.

V gene TRBV5-6 combines with J gene TRBJ2-1; D perhaps matches TRBD2 (5 bases). Germline V CDR1 and CDR2: SGHDT, YYEEEE. Trimming left V 6 bases short and J 0 bases short, with 13 bases between. The CDR3 runs 15 residues. This CDR3 is CASKTLASSYNEQFF. The CDR3 bases are TGTGCCAGCAAAACCCTAGCTAGCTCCTACAATGAGCAGTTCTTC.